This section outlines one T cell receptor (beta chain) sequence together with its context. Antigen specificity is unknown. Use of 60 Vbeta and 13 Jbeta primers characterized the PCR. Here immunoSEQ multiplex PCR was the method, and the copy in TCRdb shows in-frame clones only, minus some. The sample comprises 180,000 or so clones, around three quarters of which are singletons, and roughly 2.1% rests with the top ten. This entry belongs to a study of cytomegalovirus exposure and HLA in healthy donors. In the study overall: Among 150 million to 200 million T cells, an earlier analysis found 117 million unique TCR beta sequences.

Study-wide results and limits: Some segments of the V type, notably TRBV6-2 and TRBV6-3, were excluded as indistinguishable. Follow-up analysis later connected one missense variant in DCLRE1C with trimming of TCR beta V- and J-genes. CMV serostatus alone was available as immune exposure information.

Germline values: CDR1 LGHNA, CDR2 YSLEER. V lost 1 base to trimming and J lost 6 bases, with 13 bases between them. CDR3 size: 15 residues. The chain recombines TRBV4-3 with TRBJ2-1, with a possible D match to TRBD2 (5 bases). The sample consisted of PBMCs. This receptor was identified in a woman aged 25 to 39 in good health and CMV-seropositive. The CDR3 sequence is CASSQVALIGNEQFF. CDR3 nucleotide sequence: TGCGCCAGCAGCCAAGTAGCGCTTATAGGCAATGAGCAGTTCTTC.